This TCR beta chain was documented in a study of naive and memory T cell subsets. The SP2 primer and nested alpha and beta constant region primers amplified ligated cDNA in four rounds. Blood and skin TCR RNA was reverse transcribed with alpha and beta constant primers. TCRdb reprocessed the 5' RACE reads with MiXCR, giving one entry per CDR3 protein. This table holds about 60,000 distinct CDR3 sequences, more than 6.5% found once. A UMI-containing oligonucleotide was joined by 3' ligation to the TCR cDNA template. Adult healthy volunteers gave 2.5 ml peripheral blood for whole-blood RNA. Reverse transcription used DNase-treated unsorted total RNA, aiming for roughly 1 to 1,100 ng. This receptor was identified in a female donor in good health.

The CDR3 DNA reads TGTGCCAGCAGGAGACCCGGGACAGGGGTTCAAGAGACCCAGTACTTC. Its translation: CASRRPGTGVQETQYF. The chain recombines TRBV11-2 with TRBJ2-5; TRBD1 agrees at 10 bases. Per germline, CDR1 SGHAT and CDR2 FQNNGV. V shed 6 bases, J shed 2 bases, and the junction held 9 bases outside the gene matches. The CDR3 loop spans 16 amino acids.